These 27 T cell receptor beta chains originate from one sample sequenced in a study of CD8 T cells in ankylosing spondylitis. TCRdb reprocessed the 5' RACE reads via MiXCR and lists one record per CDR3 protein. The sample has 200,000 to 300,000 distinct CDR3 sequences, 20% to 30% seen once. Specimen: blood, either unsorted or a sorted T cell fraction (not recorded which). The receptor set was obtained from a male donor with ankylosing spondylitis or in good health (not recorded which).

V and J are TRBV27 and TRBJ2-7; TRBD1 or TRBD2 may be the D gene (5 bases each). Trimming removed 5 bases at V and 3 bases at J, with 20 bases between. Per the germline V gene, CDR1 is MNHEY and CDR2 is SMNVEV (reference sequence). The CDR3 covers 16 residues. The CDR3 loop is CASSPTIGGLNYEQYF. In DNA, the CDR3 is TGTGCCAGCAGTCCCACCATTGGGGGATTGAACTACGAGCAGTACTTC.

In regard to this clonotype: An end of the junction does not agree with germline; a read error may underlie this. The CDR3 loop reads CSARVSTAGF. The CDR3 DNA reads TGCAGTGCTAGAGTGTCTACAGCCGGCTTC. The chain has TRBV20-1 and TRBJ1-2, with D hard to call. Per the germline V gene, CDR1 is DFQATT and CDR2 is SNEGSKA (reference sequence). The CDR3 loop spans 10 amino acids.

The V call is TRBV12-3 or TRBV12-4, the J call TRBJ2-3; possibly TRBD1 for D (6 bases). This CDR3 spans 16 amino acids. Trimming cost V 5 bases and J 3 bases, with 18 bases left between them. This CDR3 is CASSPLQLTGTDTQYF. CDR3 nucleotides: TGTGCCAGCAGTCCCCTACAACTGACAGGAACAGATACGCAGTATTTT.

This clonotype was seen many times. The chain joins TRBV20-1 to TRBJ1-5; the D gene is possibly TRBD1 (5 bases). This CDR3 has 14 amino acids. Germline V CDR1 and CDR2: DFQATT, SNEGSKA (reference sequence). Trimming cost V 1 base and J 6 bases, with 13 bases left between them. The CDR3, as DNA: TGCAGTGCTAGAGCAGGGTTGTACGGTCAGCCCCAGCATTTT. This gives the protein CSARAGLYGQPQHF.

V gene TRBV5-5 combines with J gene TRBJ2-3, with a weak D call TRBD2 (6 bases). CDR1 is SGHKS and CDR2 is YYEKEE in the germline V gene (reference sequence). The CDR3 contains 14 residues. Deletions cut 1 base from V and 4 bases from J, with 10 bases between. The CDR3: CASSLRGTADTQYF. Here the CDR3 DNA reads TGTGCCAGCAGCTTGCGGGGGACGGCAGATACGCAGTATTTT.

Many counts were recorded for this clonotype. The chain carries TRBV10-3 and TRBJ2-2; 12 bases are a match to TRBD2. This CDR3 contains 17 residues. The V and J ends lost 5 bases and 3 bases, in that order; junction bases with no gene match: 7. Germline lookup yields CDR1 ENHRY and CDR2 SYGVKD. This CDR3 is CAISSTSGGPDTGELFF. CDR3 nucleotide sequence: TGTGCCATCAGTTCGACTAGCGGGGGACCCGACACCGGGGAGCTGTTTTTT.

The V call is TRBV6-4, the J call TRBJ2-3, with 8 positions matching TRBD2. The CDR3 runs 14 residues. Germline V gene sequence: CDR1 MRHNA, CDR2 SNTAGT. Germline trimming cut 4 bases from V and 6 bases from J; bases unmatched to any gene: 6. CDR3 in amino acids: CASSVAGLSDTQYF. DNA for the CDR3: TGTGCCAGCAGTGTAGCGGGGTTATCGGATACGCAGTATTTT.

V usage is TRBV6-1 and J usage is TRBJ2-2; D assignment may be TRBD1 or TRBD2 (6 bases each). CDR3 length: 16 amino acids. V was pared by 5 bases and J by 5 bases, with 18 bases between. The germline CDR1 and CDR2 sequences are MNHNS and SASEGT. In DNA, the CDR3 is TGTGCCAGCAGTCGAGGGGGGCCGATGGGGACCGGGGAGCTGTTTTTT. It encodes CASSRGGPMGTGELFF.

This clonotype was counted only a few times. CDR3 DNA sequence: TGTGCCAGCAGGACCACCGCGAACACCGGGGAGCTGTTTTTT. Encoded protein: CASRTTANTGELFF. The V call is TRBV7-2, the J call TRBJ2-2; D unresolved. V lost 6 bases and J 0 bases, leaving 8 bases between the germline ends. Per germline, CDR1 SGHTA and CDR2 FQGNSA. The CDR3 is 14 residues long.

This clonotype was counted ten times or more. The chain is built from TRBV20-1 and TRBJ2-3; D is perhaps TRBD2 (5 bases). Germline V CDR1 and CDR2: DFQATT, SNEGSKA (reference sequence). V lost 3 bases, J lost 4 bases, and 11 bases lay in between. CDR3 size: 13 residues. CDR3 amino acids: CSASPLDADTQYF. The DNA for the CDR3 is TGCAGTGCTAGCCCACTAGACGCAGATACGCAGTATTTT.

This clonotype was found a few times. The chain couples TRBV29-1 to TRBJ2-4; 9 nucleotides match TRBD1. From germline, CDR1 is SQVTM and CDR2 ANQGSEA. The CDR3 has 13 residues. Trimming cost V 3 bases and J 8 bases; bases outside gene matches: 5. CDR3 DNA: TGCAGCGTTGATACCGACAGGGGGGACATTCAGTACTTC. Protein sequence: CSVDTDRGDIQYF.

Many counts were recorded for this clonotype. The V gene is TRBV15, the J gene TRBJ1-1; D not certain. Germline CDR1 and CDR2: LNHNV and YYDKDF (reference sequence). The CDR3 loop spans 14 amino acids. With 0 bases removed from V and 7 bases from J, the gap between germline ends came to 12 bases. The DNA for the CDR3 is TGTGCCACCAGCAGAGATCGGATGGCGATTGAAGCTTTCTTT. The encoded protein is CATSRDRMAIEAFF.

The gene calls are TRBV28 and TRBJ1-1; the match to TRBD1 covers 7 bases. There are 17 residues in the CDR3. Trimming at V came to 7 bases and at J to 1 base, leaving 15 bases not matched to a gene. Per germline, CDR1 MDHEN and CDR2 SYDVKM. The CDR3 here is CASTQTGTLRKNTEAFF. DNA for the CDR3: TGTGCCAGCACCCAGACAGGGACGCTCCGCAAGAACACTGAAGCTTTCTTT.

The CDR3 region has the DNA TGTGCCAGCAGTTTAGTCTTGCGGGGATGGCAGAATGAGCAGTTCTTC. Translation: CASSLVLRGWQNEQFF. V usage is TRBV12-3 or TRBV12-4 and J usage is TRBJ2-1; D is perhaps TRBD2 (6 bases). With 1 base removed from V and 7 bases from J, the gap between germline ends came to 17 bases. This CDR3 region has 16 residues.

This clonotype was detected only a few times. The chain combines TRBV20-1 with TRBJ2-1, with TRBD2 matching 14 bases. Unmatched junction bases numbered 6, after V lost 2 bases and J lost 0 bases. This CDR3 is built from 18 residues. CDR1 is DFQATT and CDR2 is SNEGSKA in the germline V gene (reference sequence). CDR3 DNA: TGCAGTGCTAGACCTCGACTAGCGGGGGGGCGCTCCTACAATGAGCAGTTCTTC. Encoded protein: CSARPRLAGGRSYNEQFF.

The table lists this clonotype with many counts. V gene TRBV5-1 combines with J gene TRBJ1-3, with D unresolved. The CDR3 contains 15 residues. Trimming removed 4 bases from V and 0 bases from J, with 11 bases in between. CDR1 and CDR2 from the germline V gene are SGHRS and YFSETQ. The CDR3 region has the DNA TGCGCCAGCAGCCCCTCCCCGAACTCTGGAAACACCATATATTTT. Protein sequence: CASSPSPNSGNTIYF.

This clonotype has a count of ten or more. The rearrangement links TRBV12-3 or TRBV12-4 to TRBJ2-7, with 9 bases aligning to TRBD1. The J segment lost 7 bases and the V segment lost 6 bases, leaving 4 bases of the junction unmatched. This CDR3 has 12 residues. The CDR3 loop reads CASRQGALEQYF. Written as DNA, the CDR3 is TGTGCCAGCAGACAGGGGGCGCTTGAGCAGTACTTC.

The rearrangement links TRBV12-3 or TRBV12-4 to TRBJ2-7; weak D call: TRBD2 (6 bases). This CDR3 region has 13 residues. Trimming removed 2 bases at V and 3 bases at J, with 8 bases between. The CDR3 nucleotides read TGTGCCAGCAGTTTACGGGGGTTCTACGAGCAGTACTTC. Protein: CASSLRGFYEQYF.

This clonotype was picked up one time. This chain links TRBV9 with TRBJ2-5, with a tentative D call TRBD2 (6 bases). The CDR3 totals 15 residues. Germline CDR1 is SGDLS and CDR2 is YYNGEE. With 3 bases removed from V and 1 base from J, the gap between germline ends came to 13 bases. CDR3 sequence reads: CASSGGEVFQETQYF. The DNA for the CDR3 is TGTGCCAGCAGCGGCGGGGAGGTCTTCCAAGAGACCCAGTACTTC. The full variable domain, completed using reference TRBV9 and TRBJ2-5, is DSGVTQTPKHLITATGQRVTLRCSPRSGDLSVYWYQQSLDQGLQFLIQYYNGEERAKGNILERFSAQQFPDLHSELNLSSLELGDSALYFCASSGGEVFQETQYFGPGTRLLVL.

This clonotype was counted between two and nine times. This chain links TRBV20-1 with TRBJ2-5, with D possibly being TRBD1 (5 bases). The germline V gene has CDR1 DFQATT and CDR2 SNEGSKA (reference sequence). V dropped 4 bases and J dropped 9 bases, with 15 bases sitting between them. The CDR3 runs 12 residues. The CDR3 DNA follows: TGCAGTGCTAAACGACAGACCACATCCCAGTACTTC. As protein: CSAKRQTTSQYF.

The V gene is TRBV29-1, the J gene TRBJ2-1; D unclear. The germline gives CDR1 SQVTM, CDR2 ANQGSEA. This CDR3 is 12 amino acids long. Trimming took 2 bases from V and 3 from J, leaving 5 bases between them. DNA of the CDR3: TGCAGCGTTGAAAGGGTCTACAATGAGCAGTTCTTC. Translating gives CSVERVYNEQFF.

The CDR3 sequence is CASSLFPVGTGTQYF. The CDR3 DNA reads as TGTGCCAGCAGTTTATTCCCCGTGGGGACGGGCACGCAGTATTTT. The chain is built from TRBV28 and TRBJ2-3; D could derive from TRBD1 or TRBD2 (5 bases each). Trimming removed 1 base from V and 9 bases from J, with 17 bases in between. This CDR3 has 15 residues. Germline V gene lookup returns CDR1 MDHEN and CDR2 SYDVKM.

This clonotype was seen a few times. CDR3 sequence reads: CAISGQGAQGEQFF. The CDR3 nucleotides are TGTGCCATCAGTGGGCAGGGGGCGCAGGGTGAGCAGTTCTTC. The chain carries TRBV10-3 and TRBJ2-1, with 8 bases fitting TRBD1. The CDR3 sequence is 14 residues long. CDR1 and CDR2 from the germline V gene are ENHRY and SYGVKD. Unmatched junction bases numbered 8, after V lost 4 bases and J lost 9 bases.

This clonotype was detected ten times or more. This chain uses TRBV4-1 with TRBJ2-3; D possibly corresponds to TRBD2 (6 bases). CDR3 size: 14 residues. V dropped 0 bases and J dropped 3 bases, with 7 bases sitting between them. Germline V lookup: CDR1 MGHRA, CDR2 YSYEKL. In DNA form, the CDR3 reads TGCGCCAGCAGCCAAGACGGGGGAACAGATACGCAGTATTTT. Translated, it gives CASSQDGGTDTQYF.

This clonotype has a count of ten or more. This chain connects TRBV5-1 to TRBJ2-3; a weak D match, TRBD2 (6 bases). The CDR3 totals 15 residues. Trimming removed 0 bases from V and 0 bases from J, with 8 bases in between. Germline loops: CDR1 SGHRS, CDR2 YFSETQ. The CDR3 nucleotides read TGCGCCAGCAGCTTGGGCGGGACTAGCACAGATACGCAGTATTTT. Amino acids: CASSLGGTSTDTQYF.

The rearrangement joins TRBV19 to TRBJ2-2; TRBD2 matches at 8 bases. V shed 4 bases and J 1 base; nucleotides not matched to a gene: 5. This CDR3 is 16 amino acids long. The germline gives CDR1 LNHDA, CDR2 SQIVND (reference sequence). CDR3 region: CASSTLGGGNTGELFF. DNA of the CDR3: TGTGCCAGTAGTACACTCGGGGGGGGGAACACCGGGGAGCTGTTTTTT.

This clonotype was found many times. This chain joins TRBV12-3 or TRBV12-4 and TRBJ2-5; either TRBD1 or TRBD2 may fit D (6 bases each). The CDR3 is made up of 12 amino acids. Trimming cost V 8 bases and J 4 bases, with 11 bases left between them. The CDR3 DNA sequence: TGTGCCAGCGGGGGGCTGACAGAGACCCAGTACTTC. Translating it yields CASGGLTETQYF.